Listed below are T cell receptor beta chains from one sample, sequenced in a study of T cells in Graves' hyperthyroidism and ophthalmopathy. One entry per CDR3 protein, called by TCRdb with MiXCR from the multiplex PCR reads. The data contain hundreds of thousands of distinct CDR3 sequences, under 20% of them seen just once; the ten biggest clones take up about 3.8%. Sequenced: blood. These receptors were taken from a woman in her twenties or thirties with Graves' hyperthyroidism. The CDR3 runs from the conserved cysteine through the conserved F or W. A D gene is named only where the DNA matches it firmly. Not every row has a clone size; where given, it reads once, few, many or a size class.

size: many
D: TRBD1
V: TRBV6-1
J: TRBJ1-4
CDR3: CASRKGAFTTNEKLFF
DNA: TGTGCCAGCAGGAAGGGGGCCTTTACAACTAATGAAAAACTGTTTTTT

size: many
D: NA
V: TRBV20-1
J: TRBJ2-7
CDR3: CSARAGPYEQYF
DNA: TGCAGTGCTAGGGCTGGGCCCTACGAGCAGTACTTC

size: NA
D: NA
V: TRBV5-6
J: TRBJ2-1
CDR3: CASSLRGRANQFF
DNA: TGTGCCAGCAGCTTGAGGGGGAGGGCCAATCAGTTCTTC

size: NA
D: NA
V: TRBV18
J: TRBJ1-4
CDR3: CASSPRGHGPEKLFF
DNA: TGTGCCAGCTCACCACGGGGACACGGTCCTGAAAAACTGTTTTTT

size: many
D: TRBD1
V: TRBV5-1
J: TRBJ1-2
CDR3: CASSKASGPPIRGGYTF
DNA: TGCGCCAGCAGCAAAGCTAGTGGACCTCCTATCAGGGGGGGCTACACCTTC

size: NA
D: NA
V: TRBV19
J: TRBJ1-1
CDR3: CASSPQGLGNTEAFF
DNA: TGTGCCAGTAGCCCTCAGGGGCTGGGGAACACTGAAGCTTTCTTT

size: NA
D: NA
V: TRBV19
J: TRBJ2-4
CDR3: CASSWGAGKNIQYF
DNA: TGTGCCAGTAGTTGGGGAGCTGGCAAAAACATTCAGTACTTC

size: many
D: NA
V: TRBV7-9
J: TRBJ1-1
CDR3: CASSLGGTTEAFF
DNA: TGTGCCAGCAGCTTGGGAGGGACCACTGAAGCTTTCTTT

size: NA
D: NA
V: TRBV18
J: TRBJ1-3
CDR3: CASSSGDGNTIYF
DNA: TGTGCCAGCTCGTCCGGGGACGGAAACACCATATATTTT

size: many
D: TRBD2
V: TRBV6-4
J: TRBJ2-1
CDR3: CASSEATSGDYNEQFF
DNA: TGTGCCAGCAGTGAGGCGACTAGCGGGGACTACAATGAGCAGTTCTTC

size: few
D: NA
V: TRBV10-1
J: TRBJ1-1
CDR3: CASSPRGAGVTEAFF
DNA: TGCGCCAGCAGCCCGAGAGGGGCAGGAGTCACTGAAGCTTTCTTT

size: many
D: NA
V: TRBV9
J: TRBJ1-1
CDR3: CASSVGAGETEAFF
DNA: TGTGCCAGCAGCGTAGGAGCAGGGGAAACTGAAGCTTTCTTT

size: many
D: NA
V: TRBV3-1
J: TRBJ1-5
CDR3: CASSQDLTDNQPQHF
DNA: TGTGCCAGCAGCCAAGATCTGACAGACAATCAGCCCCAGCATTTT

size: NA
D: TRBD1
V: TRBV30
J: TRBJ2-1
CDR3: CAFSGTEFNEQFF
DNA: TGTGCATTCTCCGGGACAGAATTCAATGAGCAGTTCTTC

size: few
D: NA
V: TRBV19
J: TRBJ2-3
CDR3: CANIPTGTTDTQYF
DNA: TGTGCCAATATCCCGACAGGTACCACAGATACGCAGTATTTT

size: many
D: TRBD2
V: TRBV11-2
J: TRBJ2-4
CDR3: CASSLVTSGGDIQYF
DNA: TGTGCCAGCAGCTTAGTCACTAGCGGCGGAGACATTCAGTACTTC

size: few
D: NA
V: TRBV7-9
J: TRBJ1-6
CDR3: CASSRPDTYNSPLHF
DNA: TGTGCCAGCAGCCGTCCAGACACCTATAATTCACCCCTCCACTTT

size: NA
D: TRBD2
V: TRBV20-1
J: TRBJ2-1
CDR3: CSAIAPGLAADLSYNEQFF
DNA: TGCAGTGCTATCGCGCCGGGACTAGCGGCAGACCTTTCCTACAATGAGCAGTTCTTC

size: NA
D: NA
V: TRBV5-1
J: TRBJ2-1
CDR3: CASSLGQVADEQFF
DNA: TGCGCCAGCAGCTTGGGACAGGTAGCTGATGAGCAGTTCTTC

size: NA
D: TRBD1
V: TRBV6-1
J: TRBJ1-4
CDR3: CASRGDPATGRYEKLFF
DNA: TGTGCCAGCAGGGGAGACCCAGCGACAGGGCGGTACGAAAAACTGTTTTTT

size: many
D: TRBD1
V: TRBV20-1
J: TRBJ2-5
CDR3: CSAPGDRGQQYF
DNA: TGCAGTGCCCCCGGAGACAGGGGGCAACAGTACTTC

size: NA
D: NA
V: TRBV14
J: TRBJ2-7
CDR3: CASSLGWASYEQYF
DNA: TGTGCCAGCAGCCTTGGGTGGGCATCCTACGAGCAGTACTTC

size: NA
D: NA
V: TRBV4-1
J: TRBJ1-4
CDR3: CASSQEGVKNEKLFF
DNA: TGCGCCAGCAGCCAAGAGGGGGTGAAGAATGAAAAACTGTTTTTT

size: many
D: NA
V: TRBV7-2
J: TRBJ2-2
CDR3: CASSFGALTNTGELFF
DNA: TGTGCCAGCAGCTTCGGGGCACTAACTAACACCGGGGAGCTGTTTTTT

size: few
D: TRBD1
V: TRBV19
J: TRBJ1-3
CDR3: CASSTLYRGHGNTIYF
DNA: TGTGCCAGTAGTACCCTATACAGGGGGCACGGAAACACCATATATTTT

size: NA
D: TRBD1
V: TRBV29-1
J: TRBJ2-3
CDR3: CSVEGDRGNLDLQYF
DNA: TGCAGCGTTGAAGGGGACAGGGGGAATCTGGATCTGCAGTATTTT

size: many
D: NA
V: TRBV5-1
J: TRBJ2-7
CDR3: CASSSLESSYEQYF
DNA: TGCGCCAGCAGCTCCCTGGAGAGCTCCTACGAGCAGTACTTC

size: many
D: NA
V: TRBV6-6
J: TRBJ1-1
CDR3: CASSYSSRWDVEAFF
DNA: TGTGCCAGCAGTTACTCCTCGCGCTGGGACGTTGAAGCTTTCTTT

size: many
D: NA
V: TRBV5-5
J: TRBJ2-7
CDR3: CASSLAGDIGNYEQYF
DNA: TGTGCCAGCAGCTTGGCCGGGGACATAGGAAACTACGAGCAGTACTTC

size: many
D: NA
V: TRBV30
J: TRBJ1-1
CDR3: CAFSGVWDTEAFF
DNA: TGTGCCTTCAGTGGGGTTTGGGACACTGAAGCTTTCTTT

size: many
D: NA
V: TRBV11-3
J: TRBJ2-1
CDR3: CASSLFLPPNYTGEQFF
DNA: TGTGCCAGCAGCTTATTTCTGCCTCCAAACTACACCGGTGAGCAGTTCTTC

size: few
D: NA
V: TRBV5-4
J: TRBJ2-5
CDR3: CASSLKGAETQYF
DNA: TGTGCCAGCAGCTTGAAAGGGGCCGAGACCCAGTACTTC

size: many
D: NA
V: TRBV24-1
J: TRBJ2-5
CDR3: CADRTDRETQYF
DNA: TGTGCCGACAGGACAGATCGAGAGACCCAGTACTTC

size: NA
D: NA
V: TRBV2
J: TRBJ2-7
CDR3: CASSEIGYEQYF
DNA: TGTGCCAGCAGTGAAATTGGATACGAGCAGTACTTC

size: NA
D: NA
V: TRBV6-1
J: TRBJ1-2
CDR3: CASISPNYGYTF
DNA: TGTGCCAGCATTTCCCCCAACTATGGCTACACCTTC

size: few
D: NA
V: TRBV19
J: TRBJ2-3
CDR3: CASSLTSPTDTQYF
DNA: TGTGCCAGTAGCCTAACTAGCCCCACAGATACGCAGTATTTT

size: many
D: NA
V: TRBV12-3/TRBV12-4
J: TRBJ2-7
CDR3: CASSPSPDLPIYEQYF
DNA: TGTGCCAGCAGTCCCTCCCCGGACCTACCGATCTACGAGCAGTACTTC

size: many
D: TRBD1
V: TRBV10-3
J: TRBJ2-7
CDR3: CAISEPNGQGVYEQYF
DNA: TGTGCCATCAGTGAGCCGAATGGACAGGGTGTCTACGAGCAGTACTTC

size: NA
D: NA
V: TRBV29-1
J: TRBJ2-1
CDR3: CSVGPPETQFF
DNA: TGCAGCGTTGGACCGCCCGAGACCCAGTTCTTC

size: many
D: NA
V: TRBV2
J: TRBJ2-3
CDR3: CASRAGTAGAGSTDTQYF
DNA: TGTGCCAGCAGGGCCGGGACGGCGGGCGCCGGTAGCACAGATACGCAGTATTTT

size: few
D: NA
V: TRBV4-1
J: TRBJ2-7
CDR3: CASSPTKRGYEQYF
DNA: TGCGCCAGCAGCCCCACAAAACGGGGCTACGAGCAGTACTTC

size: many
D: NA
V: TRBV5-6
J: TRBJ2-3
CDR3: CASSPGMSTDTQYF
DNA: TGTGCCAGCAGCCCGGGCATGAGCACAGATACGCAGTATTTT

size: many
D: NA
V: TRBV5-1
J: TRBJ2-3
CDR3: CASSRYPQGPSGGADTQYF
DNA: TGCGCCAGCAGCCGCTACCCACAGGGCCCGAGCGGCGGCGCAGATACGCAGTATTTT

size: many
D: TRBD2
V: TRBV7-2
J: TRBJ2-7
CDR3: CASSLVPLLLLAGVEQYF
DNA: TGTGCCAGCAGCTTAGTTCCCCTCCTACTACTAGCGGGAGTCGAGCAGTACTTC

size: NA
D: NA
V: TRBV25-1
J: TRBJ2-2
CDR3: CASSVFAGELFF
DNA: TGTGCCAGCAGTGTATTCGCAGGGGAGCTGTTTTTT

size: NA
D: TRBD1
V: TRBV20-1
J: TRBJ2-1
CDR3: CSAETGGLSNEQFF
DNA: TGCAGTGCCGAAACAGGGGGCCTCTCAAATGAGCAGTTCTTC

size: many
D: NA
V: TRBV5-1
J: TRBJ1-2
CDR3: CASSLNREGEGYTF
DNA: TGCGCCAGCAGCTTAAACCGGGAGGGAGAAGGCTACACCTTC

size: NA
D: NA
V: TRBV9
J: TRBJ1-2
CDR3: CASSVDQGNYGYTF
DNA: TGTGCCAGCAGCGTAGACCAGGGTAACTATGGCTACACCTTC

size: many
D: TRBD2
V: TRBV4-1
J: TRBJ2-5
CDR3: CASSQGKGLAVQETQYF
DNA: TGCGCCAGCAGCCAGGGTAAGGGACTAGCGGTTCAAGAGACCCAGTACTTC

size: many
D: TRBD1
V: TRBV20-1
J: TRBJ2-5
CDR3: CSARDVGTGVRETQYF
DNA: TGCAGTGCTAGAGATGTCGGGACAGGGGTGAGAGAGACCCAGTACTTC

size: many
D: NA
V: TRBV2
J: TRBJ2-7
CDR3: CASTNKRDNSYEQYF
DNA: TGTGCCAGCACAAACAAAAGGGACAACTCCTACGAGCAGTACTTC

size: many
D: NA
V: TRBV28
J: TRBJ2-7
CDR3: CASRKTSRYEQYF
DNA: TGTGCCAGCAGGAAGACGAGCCGCTACGAGCAGTACTTC

size: few
D: TRBD2
V: TRBV27
J: TRBJ2-7
CDR3: CASSLSPSGNSYEQYF
DNA: TGTGCCAGCAGTTTATCGCCTAGCGGGAACTCCTACGAGCAGTACTTC

size: many
D: NA
V: TRBV18
J: TRBJ1-4
CDR3: CASSPLREKLFF
DNA: TGTGCCAGCTCACCACTGAGGGAAAAACTGTTTTTT

size: NA
D: NA
V: TRBV7-9
J: TRBJ2-3
CDR3: CASSLVATLSTDTQYF
DNA: TGTGCCAGCAGCTTAGTCGCTACCCTAAGCACAGATACGCAGTATTTT

size: many
D: NA
V: TRBV5-1
J: TRBJ2-2
CDR3: CASSFKSQITGELFF
DNA: TGCGCCAGCAGCTTTAAATCTCAGATCACCGGGGAGCTGTTTTTT

size: many
D: TRBD1
V: TRBV11-2
J: TRBJ2-4
CDR3: CASSLEDRGQKNIQYF
DNA: TGTGCCAGCAGCTTGGAGGACAGGGGGCAAAAAAACATTCAGTACTTC

size: NA
D: TRBD2
V: TRBV27
J: TRBJ2-5
CDR3: CASSYLAGGGTETQYF
DNA: TGTGCCAGCTCGTATCTAGCGGGCGGTGGGACAGAGACCCAGTACTTC

size: many
D: NA
V: TRBV5-5
J: TRBJ2-7
CDR3: CASSLRDSPYEQYF
DNA: TGTGCCAGCAGCTTGCGCGACTCGCCCTACGAGCAGTACTTC